This T cell receptor beta chain is from a study of T cells in women clearing cervical HPV infection. About this clone: Its matching antigen is unknown. The CDR3 end is not reached by the read, which stops 3 residues before it; the germline J gene fills it in.

Germline V gene lookup returns CDR1 DFQATT and CDR2 SNEGSKA (reference sequence). The CDR3 contains 12 residues. Sequenced by immunoSEQ multiplex PCR; TCRdb stores in-frame clones only, minus some. The sample table includes some 16,000 clones. Overall study results and limits: CIN3+ cases had significantly higher TCR repertoire richness than controls, but evenness did not differ.

This clonotype was obtained from a woman aged 18-70 years with a cervical HPV16 infection that either progressed to CIN3+ or cleared (not recorded which). The V call is TRBV20-1, the J call TRBJ1-1; 7 bases are a match to TRBD1. Source material: blood buffy coat. The sequenced CDR3 bases are TGCAGTGCTAGACAGGGGGTGGTGGAA. Translated, it gives CSARQGVVE. The full CDR3 protein is CSARQGVVEAFF.